This is a list of T cell receptor beta chains from one sample in a study of a mutant IDH1 vaccine in newly diagnosed glioma. Some clones are missing from TCRdb's copy, which holds only in-frame ones; the method was immunoSEQ multiplex PCR. This repertoire shows about 30,000 clones, 75% to 85% found once; its top ten account for approximately 23%. Their recognized antigens are unknown. Sample: PBMCs, taken from a glioma patient whose treatment included an IDH1 peptide vaccine. These TCRs come from a young man with glioma. Each CDR3 is given with its conserved first and last residue. Fields, in order: J gene, V gene, CDR3 protein.

>TRBJ2-7|TRBV7-9
CASSLAGGGTGISYEQYF
>TRBJ2-3|TRBV18
CASSERDTQYF
>TRBJ2-5|TRBV29-1
CSVELAGGQETQYF
>TRBJ2-3|TRBV13
CASSLIDAGGTDTQYF
>TRBJ2-7|TRBV5-6
CASSLGPSGIYEQYF
>TRBJ2-7|TRBV7-3
CASSLTPGLSEQYF
>TRBJ1-1|TRBV10-1
CASEGPGDHEAFF
>TRBJ1-3|TRBV18
CASSPRFDESSGNTIYF
>TRBJ1-1|TRBV2
CATSGTGNTEAFF
>TRBJ2-7|TRBV6-5
CASSYLGRGREQYF
>TRBJ1-1|TRBV5-1
CASSLVASNTEAFF
>TRBJ2-3|TRBV14
CASSATGGDTQYF
>TRBJ1-6|TRBV4-3
CASSPRGPGYNSPLHF
>TRBJ1-2|TRBV11-2
CASSLMEGGGYTF
>TRBJ2-1|TRBV14
CASSQDLTSGRSQFF
>TRBJ1-3|TRBV6-1
CASIPLDVPGNTIYF
>TRBJ1-3|TRBV4-1
CASSQAGVGGSGNTIYF
>TRBJ1-4|TRBV5-4
CASRPDTNEKLFF
>TRBJ1-1|TRBV14
CASSQPPPNTEAFF
>TRBJ2-5|TRBV7-8
CASSSTGVYQETQYF
>TRBJ1-5|TRBV5-1
CASSLGSGGGNQPQHF
>TRBJ1-1|TRBV4-2
CASSQGRVLNTEAFF
>TRBJ1-5|TRBV29-1
CSVGSGTGVNQPQHF